Listed below are T cell receptor beta chains from one sample, sequenced in a study of T cells in Graves' hyperthyroidism and ophthalmopathy. Via MiXCR, TCRdb re-called the multiplex PCR reads, giving one row per CDR3 protein. This table holds about 290,000 distinct CDR3 sequences, 12% to 15% found once. The sample was blood. The origin of the receptors is a woman aged 40 to 50 with Graves' hyperthyroidism. Each CDR3 is given with its conserved first and last residue. A D gene is named only where the DNA matches it firmly. Clone size is not always given. Where it is, it says once, few, many or a class for expanded clones.

V gene	J gene	clone size	D gene	CDR3 protein	CDR3 DNA
TRBV12-3/TRBV12-4	TRBJ2-7	-	TRBD2	CASSGLAPIGNEQYF	TGTGCCAGCAGCGGACTAGCCCCCATCGGGAACGAGCAGTACTTC
TRBV7-9	TRBJ1-4	few	-	CASSYGQGNEKLFF	TGTGCCAGCAGCTACGGTCAGGGGAATGAAAAACTGTTTTTT
TRBV15	TRBJ1-5	many	TRBD1	CATSGPGTGGDYSNQPQHF	TGTGCCACCTCGGGCCCCGGGACAGGGGGGGATTATAGCAATCAGCCCCAGCATTTT
TRBV18	TRBJ1-6	many	-	CASSPAQGTAPLHF	TGTGCCAGCTCACCAGCACAGGGCACGGCACCCCTCCACTTT
TRBV5-1	TRBJ1-1	many	-	CASSLGGYHAFF	TGCGCCAGCAGCTTGGGGGGTTATCACGCTTTCTTT
TRBV27	TRBJ1-1	many	-	CASSWRGLGSTEAFF	TGTGCCAGCAGTTGGAGGGGCCTGGGGTCCACTGAAGCTTTCTTT
TRBV5-1	TRBJ2-2	few	-	CASSFSGNSAGELFF	TGCGCCAGCAGCTTTTCGGGGAATAGTGCCGGGGAGCTGTTTTTT
TRBV12-3/TRBV12-4	TRBJ2-5	few	-	CASSLFGSKETQYF	TGTGCCAGCAGTTTATTCGGCAGCAAAGAGACCCAGTACTTC
TRBV12-3/TRBV12-4	TRBJ2-5	many	-	CASSPPGFATQYF	TGTGCCAGCAGTCCCCCCGGGTTCGCGACCCAGTACTTC
TRBV6-1	TRBJ2-2	-	-	CATTTYTGELFF	TGTGCCACCACTACATACACCGGGGAGCTGTTTTTT
TRBV5-1	TRBJ1-2	many	TRBD1	CASSSSGTGARYTF	TGCGCCAGCAGCTCCTCCGGGACAGGGGCCCGCTACACCTTC
TRBV19	TRBJ2-1	many	TRBD2	CASSTERLAGGGNEQFF	TGTGCCAGTAGTACCGAAAGACTAGCGGGAGGGGGCAATGAGCAGTTCTTC
TRBV3-1	TRBJ1-1	-	-	CASSQLSREGKGAFF	TGTGCCAGCAGCCAATTGTCGCGGGAAGGTAAAGGAGCTTTCTTT
TRBV19	TRBJ1-1	many	-	CASSLGLYTEAFF	TGTGCCAGTAGCTTGGGGCTATACACTGAAGCTTTCTTT
TRBV2	TRBJ2-2	few	TRBD1	CASGGQGVTGELFF	TGTGCCAGCGGGGGACAGGGCGTCACCGGGGAGCTGTTTTTT
TRBV7-9	TRBJ2-7	many	TRBD2	CASSLGGGRLDEQYF	TGTGCCAGCAGCTTAGGAGGCGGGAGATTGGACGAGCAGTACTTC
TRBV3-1	TRBJ2-5	few	TRBD2	CASSQVPPGLAGGEETQYF	TGTGCCAGCAGCCAGGTACCACCGGGACTAGCGGGAGGAGAAGAGACCCAGTACTTC
TRBV7-2	TRBJ1-1	many	-	CASSVGADTEAFF	TGTGCCAGCAGCGTCGGGGCGGACACTGAAGCTTTCTTT
TRBV5-6	TRBJ2-3	-	-	CASSIGRRITDTQYF	TGTGCCAGTAGTATTGGCAGAAGAATCACAGATACGCAGTATTTT
TRBV24-1	TRBJ2-1	many	TRBD2	CATSDWGTSGYNEQFF	TGTGCCACCAGTGATTGGGGGACTAGCGGCTACAATGAGCAGTTCTTC
TRBV20-1	TRBJ2-4	few	TRBD2	CSARDPGSGRSNIQYF	TGCAGTGCTAGAGACCCGGGAAGCGGGAGGTCAAACATTCAGTACTTC
TRBV6-2/TRBV6-3	TRBJ2-6	many	-	CASSWGSGANVLTF	TGTGCCAGCAGTTGGGGGTCAGGGGCCAACGTCCTGACTTTC
TRBV2	TRBJ1-5	many	TRBD1	CASSLDRGYGNQPQHF	TGTGCCAGCAGCTTGGACAGGGGTTACGGCAATCAGCCCCAGCATTTT
TRBV19	TRBJ1-1	many	TRBD1	CASTGRDRGNTEAFF	TGTGCCAGTACCGGCCGGGACAGGGGGAACACTGAAGCTTTCTTT
TRBV7-2	TRBJ1-2	many	-	CASSADTNYGYTF	TGTGCCAGCAGCGCTGATACTAACTATGGCTACACCTTC
TRBV27	TRBJ1-1	many	-	CASRGNMNTEAFF	TGTGCCAGCAGAGGTAACATGAACACTGAAGCTTTCTTT
TRBV6-1	TRBJ2-5	few	-	CASTRGGIALQETQYF	TGTGCCAGCACCCGGGGAGGCATCGCACTACAAGAGACCCAGTACTTC
TRBV3-1	TRBJ1-6	-	-	CASSQRTGNSPLHF	TGTGCCAGCAGCCAAAGAACAGGGAATTCACCCCTCCACTTT
TRBV7-9	TRBJ2-1	many	-	CASSLFVGNSYNEQFF	TGTGCCAGCAGCTTATTTGTGGGAAACTCCTACAATGAGCAGTTCTTC
TRBV4-1	TRBJ2-3	many	-	CASSPGGLPTDTQYF	TGCGCCAGCAGCCCCGGAGGGTTACCCACAGATACGCAGTATTTT
TRBV29-1	TRBJ1-6	many	-	CSPPDRPNSPLHF	TGCAGCCCCCCCGACAGGCCTAATTCACCCCTCCACTTT
TRBV24-1	TRBJ1-2	many	-	CATSARQGLRGYTF	TGTGCCACCAGTGCCCGGCAGGGTTTACGGGGCTACACCTTC
TRBV5-1	TRBJ2-3	-	TRBD1	CASSRNPTGGEADTQYF	TGCGCCAGCAGCCGTAACCCAACAGGGGGCGAGGCAGATACGCAGTATTTT
TRBV28	TRBJ2-7	many	-	CASTVGGPLTYEQYF	TGTGCCAGCACGGTGGGCGGACCTCTTACCTACGAGCAGTACTTC
TRBV11-3	TRBJ2-2	many	TRBD1	CASSGTRQGWSTGELFF	TGTGCCAGCAGCGGCACCCGACAGGGGTGGAGCACCGGGGAGCTGTTTTTT
TRBV28	TRBJ1-1	many	TRBD1	CASSEGQAATEAFF	TGTGCCAGCAGCGAGGGACAGGCAGCCACTGAAGCTTTCTTT
TRBV11-1	TRBJ2-7	many	TRBD1	CASSSRDRGNEQYF	TGTGCCAGCAGCTCCCGGGACAGGGGAAACGAGCAGTACTTC
TRBV7-3	TRBJ1-4	many	-	CASSRTGTLGEKLFF	TGTGCCAGCAGCCGTACCGGGACACTCGGTGAAAAACTGTTTTTT
TRBV20-1	TRBJ1-4	many	-	CSARETNEKLFF	TGCAGTGCTAGAGAGACTAATGAAAAACTGTTTTTT
TRBV5-1	TRBJ2-4	few	-	CASSLESSLAKNIQYF	TGCGCCAGCAGCTTGGAAAGCTCACTAGCCAAAAACATTCAGTACTTC
TRBV4-1	TRBJ1-4	-	-	CASSPQDLTNEKLFF	TGCGCCAGCAGCCCACAAGATTTAACTAATGAAAAACTGTTTTTT
TRBV20-1	TRBJ1-2	many	-	CSASHRENYGYTF	TGCAGTGCTTCCCACCGGGAAAACTATGGCTACACCTTC
TRBV19	TRBJ1-1	many	TRBD1	CASKDRGTEAFF	TGTGCCAGTAAGGACAGGGGTACTGAAGCTTTCTTT